This TCR beta chain derives from a study of blood T cell repertoires in COVID-19. About the research overall: Italy, Spain and the United States were the sources of the convalescent and acute COVID-19 samples. PBMCs, B-cell-depleted T cells, or T cells provided the cDNA or gDNA that made up the material.

The assay was immunoSEQ multiplex PCR, and TCRdb's table has in-frame clones only and misses some. This sample carries about 70,000 clones, roughly 83% of them seen once, and the ten largest clones take approximately 7%. The CDR3 is 11 amino acids. The V gene lost 4 bases and the J gene lost 4 bases, with 3 bases spanning the gap. CDR1 and CDR2 from the germline V gene are SGHRS and YFSETQ. This rearrangement joins TRBV5-1 to TRBJ2-1; no definite D call. The sequencing input was peripheral blood. This clonotype was obtained from a man aged 30 to 45 with COVID-19, enrolled during active disease. The CDR3 sequence is CASSEYNEQFF. CDR3 sequence (DNA): TGCGCCAGCAGCGAGTACAATGAGCAGTTCTTC.